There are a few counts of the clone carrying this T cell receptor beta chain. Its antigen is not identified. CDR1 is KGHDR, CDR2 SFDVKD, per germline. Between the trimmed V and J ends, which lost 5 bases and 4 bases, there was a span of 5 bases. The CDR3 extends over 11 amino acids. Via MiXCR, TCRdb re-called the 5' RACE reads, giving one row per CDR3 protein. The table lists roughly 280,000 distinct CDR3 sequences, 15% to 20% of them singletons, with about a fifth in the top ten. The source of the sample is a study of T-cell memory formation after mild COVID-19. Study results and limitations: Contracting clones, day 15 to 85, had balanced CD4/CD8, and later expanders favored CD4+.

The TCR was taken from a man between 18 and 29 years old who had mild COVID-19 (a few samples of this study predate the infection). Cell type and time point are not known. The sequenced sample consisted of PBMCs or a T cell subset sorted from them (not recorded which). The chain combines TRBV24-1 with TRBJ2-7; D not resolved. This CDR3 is CATSGPYEQYF. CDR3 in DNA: TGTGCCACCAGTGGCCCATACGAGCAGTACTTC.